The 18 T cell receptor beta chains listed next were all sequenced from one sample in a study of control samples from healthy donors and cancer patients. Here immunoSEQ multiplex PCR was the method, and the copy in TCRdb shows in-frame clones only, minus some. In the table there are approximately 150,000 clones, under 95% of which are singletons. Source material: blood. Receptors were obtained from a man between 18 and 29 years old in good health.

The rearrangement uses TRBV7-6 and TRBJ2-7, with TRBD1 matching over 7 bases. Germline CDR1 reads SGHVS; CDR2 reads FNYEAQ. V lost 1 base, J lost 0 bases, and 12 bases stayed unmatched. The CDR3 spans 18 residues. In DNA, the CDR3 is TGTGCCAGCAGCTTAGAGAAAGAGACAGGGCGTAGCTCCTACGAGCAGTACTTC. Translating it yields CASSLEKETGRSSYEQYF.

Details on this clone: This specimen includes other DNA sequences encoding the same CDR3. The V gene is TRBV12-3 or TRBV12-4, the J gene TRBJ1-5; D possibly corresponds to TRBD1 (5 bases). The CDR3 is made up of 13 amino acids. The V end lost 1 base, the J end lost 7 bases, and 8 bases lay between the germline ends. CDR3 amino acids: CASSLGGDQPQHF. Written as DNA, the CDR3 is TGTGCCAGCAGTTTAGGCGGGGACCAGCCCCAGCATTTT.

The genes are TRBV25-1 and TRBJ1-6; 8 bases are shared with TRBD1. Per the germline V gene, CDR1 is MGHDK and CDR2 is SYGVNS. The CDR3 is made up of 18 amino acids. J lost 8 bases, V lost 3 bases, and 15 bases had no gene match. The CDR3 DNA reads TGTGCCAGCAGTGAGAGTTATATAGGGGGACAGGACGATTCACCCCTCCACTTT. It yields the protein CASSESYIGGQDDSPLHF.

CDR3 DNA: TGCGCCAGCAGCCTTGGGACAGGGGAGAGGTATGGCTACACCTTC. Translating it yields CASSLGTGERYGYTF. V and J are TRBV5-1 and TRBJ1-2; 10 nucleotides match TRBD1. The CDR3 has 15 amino acids. Trimming cost V 4 bases and J 5 bases; bases outside gene matches: 8. Looked up from germline, CDR1 is SGHRS and CDR2 is YFSETQ.

This clone was seen a handful of times. The V and J genes are TRBV6-5 and TRBJ2-7; D is possibly TRBD1 or TRBD2 (5 bases each). CDR1 is MNHEY and CDR2 is SVGAGI in the germline V gene. The CDR3 runs 15 residues. V was shortened by 8 bases and J by 2 bases, with 19 bases between the two germline ends. In DNA form, the CDR3 reads TGTGCCAGCGGGGGTAAGGGGCAGGTGACCTACGAGCAGTACTTC. As protein: CASGGKGQVTYEQYF.

The CDR3 reads CAWSQQNEKLFF. The CDR3, as DNA: TGTGCCTGGAGCCAGCAAAATGAAAAACTGTTTTTT. The chain uses TRBV30 and TRBJ1-4; D is unresolved. Trimming removed 3 bases from V and 5 bases from J, with 7 bases in between. CDR1 GTSNPN and CDR2 SVGIG come from the germline V gene (reference sequence). This CDR3 comprises 12 residues.

CDR3 sequence reads: CASSLGRATRGTDTQYF. As DNA, the CDR3 is TGTGCCAGCAGCTTAGGCAGGGCCACGCGGGGCACAGATACGCAGTATTTT. The rearrangement joins TRBV7-9 to TRBJ2-3; D possibly uses TRBD1 or TRBD2 (5 bases each). Germline CDR1 and CDR2: SEHNR and FQNEAQ (reference sequence). The CDR3 sequence is 17 residues long. Trimming removed 1 base from V and 1 base from J, with 15 bases in between.

This clone occurred once. V usage is TRBV24-1 and J usage is TRBJ2-2, with D uncertain. Germline lookup yields CDR1 KGHDR and CDR2 SFDVKD. Trimming cost V 3 bases and J 1 base, with 2 bases left between them. The CDR3 contains 13 residues. This CDR3 is CATSDVNTGELFF. CDR3 nucleotide sequence: TGTGCCACCAGTGATGTGAACACCGGGGAGCTGTTTTTT.

This clone came up once. The chain links TRBV4-2 to TRBJ2-7; 7 bases agree with TRBD2. There are 16 residues in the CDR3. In germline, CDR1 is LGHNA, CDR2 YNFKEQ. V was pared by 0 bases and J by 6 bases, with 11 bases of the junction left unmatched. In DNA form, the CDR3 reads TGTGCCAGCAGCCAAGAAGGTCGGCTAGCGGATCGCGAGCAGTACTTC. Translated: CASSQEGRLADREQYF.

The rearrangement joins TRBV3-1 (or the pseudogene TRBV3-2) to TRBJ1-6, with D uncertain. The germline gives CDR1 LGHDT, CDR2 YNNKEL (reference sequence). The V end lost 3 bases, the J end lost 0 bases, and 6 bases lay between the germline ends. CDR3 length equals 15 residues. DNA for the CDR3: TGTGCCAGCAGCCAGACCCTCTCCTATAATTCACCCCTCCACTTT. Its translation is CASSQTLSYNSPLHF.

The genes are TRBV19 and TRBJ1-5; D unclear. The CDR3 is 17 amino acids. The V end lost 0 bases, the J end lost 4 bases, and 16 bases lay between the germline ends. Germline V gene lookup returns CDR1 LNHDA and CDR2 SQIVND (reference sequence). CDR3 nucleotides: TGTGCCAGTAGTATAGAGGACCCGGGCCCGGAGAATCAGCCCCAGCATTTT. Translating it yields CASSIEDPGPENQPQHF. The entire variable domain, with the rest obtained from reference TRBV19 and TRBJ1-5, is as follows: DGGITQSPKYLFRKEGQNVTLSCEQNLNHDAMYWYRQDPGQGLRLIYYSQIVNDFQKGDIAEGYSVSREKKESFPLTVTSAQKNPTAFYLCASSIEDPGPENQPQHFGDGTRLSIL.

The rearrangement joins TRBV10-3 to TRBJ2-2, with a tentative D call TRBD1 (6 bases). This CDR3 is built from 16 residues. Germline CDR1 is ENHRY and CDR2 is SYGVKD. V was trimmed by 11 bases and J by 7 bases, leaving 26 bases between them. CDR3 region: CASMAQLAGAGGELFF. The CDR3 nucleotides are TGTGCCTCCATGGCCCAACTGGCAGGGGCAGGCGGGGAGCTGTTTTTT.

The chain combines TRBV29-1 with TRBJ1-2; TRBD1 agrees at 11 bases. The junction had 3 bases not matched to a gene; V was cut back by 6 bases and J by 6 bases. This CDR3 is built from 12 residues. Looked up from germline, CDR1 is SQVTM and CDR2 is ANQGSEA. Here the CDR3 reads CSVRTGGDGYTF. CDR3 sequence (DNA): TGCAGCGTCCGGACAGGGGGCGATGGCTACACCTTC.

The chain recombines TRBV19 with TRBJ1-1; a possible D gene is TRBD1 (5 bases). Trimming removed 5 bases at V and 2 bases at J, with 12 bases between. The CDR3 runs to 14 residues. Looked up from germline, CDR1 is LNHDA and CDR2 is SQIVND (reference sequence). CDR3 protein: CASSSNGGNTEAFF. For the CDR3, the DNA is TGTGCCAGTAGTTCCAATGGGGGTAACACTGAAGCTTTCTTT.

V is TRBV7-9 and J is TRBJ1-6; TRBD1 aligns across 7 bases. Trimming cost V 2 bases and J 5 bases; bases outside gene matches: 0. Germline assignment: CDR1 SEHNR and CDR2 FQNEAQ (reference sequence). CDR3 size: 14 residues. The DNA for the CDR3 is TGTGCCAGCAGCTTAACAGGGGATAATTCACCCCTCCACTTT. This codes for CASSLTGDNSPLHF.

This sequence joins TRBV5-1 and TRBJ2-3; 10 positions match TRBD2. V dropped 0 bases and J dropped 5; count of bases not matched to a gene: 6. The CDR3 totals 16 residues. Germline V lookup: CDR1 SGHRS, CDR2 YFSETQ. The CDR3 nucleotides read TGCGCCAGCAGCTTGGTACAGCGGGAGGGTAAAGATACGCAGTATTTT. Residues: CASSLVQREGKDTQYF. Together with reference TRBV5-1 and TRBJ2-3, the CDR3 gives the full variable domain: KAGVTQTPRYLIKTRGQQVTLSCSPISGHRSVSWYQQTPGQGLQFLFEYFSETQRNKGNFPGRFSGRQFSNSRSEMNVSTLELGDSALYLCASSLVQREGKDTQYFGPGTRLTVL.

This chain connects TRBV5-1 to TRBJ1-1; the D gene is possibly TRBD1 (5 bases). The CDR3 is 16 residues long. Germline CDR1 reads SGHRS; CDR2 reads YFSETQ. Trimming shortened V by 0 bases and J by 0 bases, and 12 bases separated the two germline ends. The CDR3 coding sequence is TGCGCCAGCAGCTTGGAATATGCAGGGCTGAACACTGAAGCTTTCTTT. This encodes CASSLEYAGLNTEAFF.

This chain connects TRBV30 to TRBJ2-2; tentatively, D is TRBD2 (6 bases). This CDR3 is built from 13 residues. CDR1 GTSNPN and CDR2 SVGIG come from the germline V gene (reference sequence). The V end was cut by 7 bases, the J end by 5 bases, with 14 bases between. CDR3 coding DNA: TGTGCCTCCCGCGGGGCAAGAACCGGGGAGCTGTTTTTT. Its translation is CASRGARTGELFF.